The next 23 T cell receptor beta chains were all read from a single sample in a study of CD4+ T cells in melanoma. Generated by immunoSEQ multiplex PCR, the TCRdb table keeps only in-frame clones and is missing some. The data hold around 110,000 clones, with roughly 90% observed a single time. The specimen was peripheral blood. These receptor sequences come from a human donor with melanoma.

The chain links TRBV15 to TRBJ2-7; 10 nucleotides match TRBD1. Germline CDR1 reads LNHNV; CDR2 reads YYDKDF (reference sequence). The CDR3 extends over 13 amino acids. With V trimmed by 4 bases and J by 7 bases, 4 bases remained unmatched. The CDR3 nucleotides are TGTGCCACCAGCACCGGGACAGGGGCAGAGCAGTACTTC. This codes for CATSTGTGAEQYF. Filled out from reference TRBV15 and TRBJ2-7, the complete variable domain reads DAMVIQNPRYQVTQFGKPVTLSCSQTLNHNVMYWYQQKSSQAPKLLFHYYDKDFNNEADTPDNFQSRRPNTSFCFLDIRSPGLGDTAMYLCATSTGTGAEQYFGPGTRLTVT.

The chain joins TRBV5-1 to TRBJ1-1; 9 bases map to TRBD1. V was clipped by 3 bases and J by 3 bases; unmatched bases: 3. Per germline, CDR1 SGHRS and CDR2 YFSETQ. This CDR3 spans 14 amino acids. The CDR3 nucleotides read TGCGCCAGCAGCTCACAGGGGGCGGACACTGAAGCTTTCTTT. Its protein is CASSSQGADTEAFF.

The table lists this clone with a count of one. The V call is TRBV7-9, the J call TRBJ1-2; D is unclear. Looked up from germline, CDR1 is SEHNR and CDR2 is FQNEAQ (reference sequence). Between the trimmed V and J ends, which lost 1 base and 5 bases, there was a span of 11 bases. CDR3 length: 14 residues. The CDR3 region is CASSLEGRWYGYTF. CDR3 DNA sequence: TGTGCCAGCAGCTTAGAGGGAAGGTGGTATGGCTACACCTTC. The complete variable domain, with remaining parts taken from reference TRBV7-9 and TRBJ1-2, reads DTGVSQNPRHKITKRGQNVTFRCDPISEHNRLYWYRQTLGQGPEFLTYFQNEAQLEKSRLLSDRFSAERPKGSFSTLEIQRTEQGDSAMYLCASSLEGRWYGYTFGSGTRLTVV.

The chain links TRBV11-2 to TRBJ2-5, with 9 bases identical to TRBD1. The CDR3 has 15 amino acids. Germline CDR1 is SGHAT and CDR2 is FQNNGV. V lost 4 bases to trimming and J lost 8 bases; unmatched junction nucleotides: 11. This chain's CDR3 is CASSSYRGRGGTQYF. The DNA for the CDR3 is TGTGCCAGCAGCTCGTACAGGGGGCGCGGTGGTACCCAGTACTTC.

This rearrangement joins TRBV18 to TRBJ1-2; TRBD1 matches 9 bases. The CDR3 loop spans 17 amino acids. Germline V lookup: CDR1 KGHSH, CDR2 LQKENI. The junction had 15 bases not matched to a gene; V was cut back by 5 bases and J by 5 bases. CDR3 nucleotide sequence: TGTGCCAGCTCAACAGGGGGCCAGGTTGGAATACTTTATGGCTACACCTTC. This translates into CASSTGGQVGILYGYTF.

The chain couples TRBV10-2 to TRBJ2-1; 7 positions match TRBD2. The germline V gene has CDR1 WSHSY and CDR2 SAAADI. J was trimmed by 0 bases and V by 8 bases; bases with no gene match: 7. The CDR3 is 15 amino acids. The CDR3 is CASSGGGSSYNEQFF. CDR3 DNA sequence: TGCGCCAGCTCGGGGGGTGGGAGCTCCTACAATGAGCAGTTCTTC.

This clone came up once. The chain combines TRBV5-6 with TRBJ1-2, with a possible D match to TRBD1 (5 bases). Trimming removed 4 bases from V and 5 bases from J, with 21 bases in between. The germline gives CDR1 SGHDT, CDR2 YYEEEE. The CDR3 sequence is 16 residues long. This CDR3 reads CASSPIREGMMYGYTF. The CDR3 DNA is TGTGCCAGCAGCCCGATACGGGAGGGGATGATGTATGGCTACACCTTC.

The rearrangement links TRBV18 to TRBJ1-1; weak D call: TRBD1 (5 bases). Germline V lookup: CDR1 KGHSH, CDR2 LQKENI. This CDR3 contains 15 residues. The ends were cut back, 3 bases at V and 4 bases at J, with 15 bases in the middle. CDR3 residues: CASSPRTPGTTEAFF. CDR3 DNA sequence: TGTGCCAGCTCACCCCGGACCCCGGGGACCACTGAAGCTTTCTTT.

The chain links TRBV27 to TRBJ1-5; 7 bases map to TRBD1. CDR3 size: 13 residues. The junction had 3 bases not matched to a gene; V was cut back by 6 bases and J by 4 bases. Germline CDR1 MNHEY, CDR2 SMNVEV (reference sequence). The CDR3 DNA sequence: TGTGCCAGCAGCCGGGACAGTAATCAGCCCCAGCATTTT. It specifies CASSRDSNQPQHF.

The V gene is TRBV28, the J gene TRBJ1-4; the D is unclear. Trimming left V 5 bases short and J 3 bases short, with 10 bases between. Germline V CDR1 and CDR2: MDHEN, SYDVKM. The CDR3 runs 14 residues. The DNA of the CDR3 is TGTGCCAGCAGTCGAGGGTCTGCTAATGAAAAACTGTTTTTT. Translating it yields CASSRGSANEKLFF. Full variable domain (outside the CDR3, taken from reference TRBV28 and TRBJ1-4): DVKVTQSSRYLVKRTGEKVFLECVQDMDHENMFWYRQDPGLGLRLIYFSYDVKMKEKGDIPEGYSVSREKKERFSLILESASTNQTSMYLCASSRGSANEKLFFGSGTQLSVL.

The V gene is TRBV5-1, the J gene TRBJ2-5; TRBD1 agrees at 9 bases. The V and J ends lost 1 base and 0 bases, in that order; junction bases with no gene match: 16. The CDR3 is 20 amino acids. Germline V gives CDR1 SGHRS, CDR2 YFSETQ. The DNA of the CDR3 is TGCGCCAGCAGCTTGAGGTACAGGGGGCCAGCATCTGAACACCAAGAGACCCAGTACTTC. Translated: CASSLRYRGPASEHQETQYF.

The chain couples TRBV5-1 to TRBJ1-4; TRBD1 matches at 11 bases. Trimming cost V 3 bases and J 5 bases; bases outside gene matches: 6. Germline values: CDR1 SGHRS, CDR2 YFSETQ. This CDR3 spans 16 amino acids. The CDR3 sequence is CASSSHGQGANEKLFF. The CDR3, as DNA: TGCGCCAGCAGCTCGCACGGACAGGGGGCGAATGAAAAACTGTTTTTT.

V is TRBV14 and J is TRBJ2-5; D is possibly TRBD2 (6 bases). V shed 4 bases and J shed 3 bases, with 18 bases lying between them. This CDR3 is 16 amino acids long. Per the germline V gene, CDR1 is SGHDN and CDR2 is FVKESK. The CDR3 DNA follows: TGTGCCAGCAGCCCGGACTATAGAAAGTTTAAAGAGACCCAGTACTTC. The encoded protein is CASSPDYRKFKETQYF.

Only a few counts were recorded for this clone. J is TRBJ2-3 and V is TRBV7-6, with a possible D match to TRBD2 (6 bases). The CDR3 has 16 residues. In germline, CDR1 is SGHVS, CDR2 FNYEAQ. V was cut by 1 base and J by 3 bases, with 14 bases left in between. The CDR3 loop is CASSLVQAGNTDTQYF. CDR3 in DNA: TGTGCCAGCAGCTTAGTTCAAGCGGGTAATACAGATACGCAGTATTTT.

The chain combines TRBV6-1 with TRBJ1-2, with a possible D match to TRBD1 (5 bases). V lost 2 bases, J lost 3 bases, and 13 bases lay in between. The length of the CDR3 is 15 residues. Per the germline V gene, CDR1 is MNHNS and CDR2 is SASEGT. CDR3 sequence (DNA): TGTGCCAGCAGTGAATTGTCCGGGGGGTACTATGGCTACACCTTC. Translated: CASSELSGGYYGYTF.

CDR3 in DNA: TGTGCCAGCAGCCTCCCGGGACTAGCGAGTTACGAGCAGTACTTC. Protein: CASSLPGLASYEQYF. The chain uses TRBV4-2 and TRBJ2-7; TRBD2 agrees at 10 bases. The germline V gene has CDR1 LGHNA and CDR2 YNFKEQ. There are 15 residues in the CDR3. V lost 4 bases to trimming and J lost 4 bases; unmatched junction nucleotides: 7.

The chain links TRBV30 to TRBJ2-1; D may be TRBD1 (6 bases). Trimming removed 4 bases at V and 4 bases at J, with 20 bases between. Germline V gene lookup returns CDR1 GTSNPN and CDR2 SVGIG (reference sequence). The CDR3 extends over 16 amino acids. For the CDR3, the DNA is TGTGCCTGGAATGGAGGACTGACAGGCGGATACAATGAGCAGTTCTTC. Its protein product is CAWNGGLTGGYNEQFF.

This clone showed up just once. This rearrangement joins TRBV15 to TRBJ1-5; the D gene is possibly TRBD1 (6 bases). V was clipped by 5 bases and J by 5 bases, with 13 bases between them. Germline CDR1 LNHNV, CDR2 YYDKDF (reference sequence). The CDR3 totals 14 residues. The CDR3 DNA reads as TGTGCCACCAGCTCCGGGGGCTGGGATCAGCCCCAGCATTTT. Translation gives CATSSGGWDQPQHF.

V and J are TRBV14 and TRBJ2-1, with TRBD2 matching over 12 bases. The CDR3 extends over 18 amino acids. Germline CDR1 reads SGHDN; CDR2 reads FVKESK. Trimming removed 3 bases from V and 3 bases from J; junction bases left unmatched: 9. The CDR3 region has the DNA TGTGCCAGCAGCCAGACCTCTAGCGGGGGGGCCTTCTACAATGAGCAGTTCTTC. As protein: CASSQTSSGGAFYNEQFF.

This clone showed up just once. This rearrangement joins TRBV10-3 to TRBJ2-3; TRBD2 aligns across 7 bases. The ends lost 4 bases at V and 8 bases at J; junction bases unmatched: 0. CDR1 ENHRY and CDR2 SYGVKD come from the germline V gene. This CDR3 spans 11 amino acids. This CDR3 is CAISASGTQYF. The CDR3 region has the DNA TGTGCCATCAGTGCTAGCGGTACGCAGTATTTT.

The chain has TRBV5-5 and TRBJ1-1; no clear D gene. Trimming shortened V by 0 bases and J by 1 base, and 7 bases separated the two germline ends. There are 14 residues in the CDR3. Germline lookup yields CDR1 SGHKS and CDR2 YYEKEE (reference sequence). CDR3 amino acids: CASSLANQNTEAFF. CDR3 nucleotide sequence: TGTGCCAGCAGCTTGGCTAACCAGAACACTGAAGCTTTCTTT.

The chain combines TRBV27 with TRBJ1-1; the match to TRBD1 covers 9 bases. After removal of 3 bases from V and 3 bases from J, the junction contained 17 bases not matched to a gene. Germline loops: CDR1 MNHEY, CDR2 SMNVEV (reference sequence). CDR3 length: 19 residues. Here the CDR3 reads CASSFYRQGTGLGDTEAFF. DNA of the CDR3: TGTGCCAGCAGTTTCTATCGCCAGGGGACAGGGTTAGGGGACACTGAAGCTTTCTTT.

This sequence joins TRBV2 and TRBJ2-7; D possibly corresponds to TRBD2 (6 bases). The V end was cut by 1 base, the J end by 3 bases, with 13 bases between. This CDR3 has 15 residues. CDR1 and CDR2 from the germline V gene are SNHLY and FYNNEI. CDR3 sequence reads: CASSEGTRGGYEQYF. The DNA of the CDR3 is TGTGCCAGCAGTGAAGGAACCCGGGGAGGCTACGAGCAGTACTTC.